A selection of T cell receptor beta chains follows, all from one sample in a study of post-analysis software for immune sequencing data. TCRdb reanalysed the PCR reads using MiXCR and keeps one entry per CDR3 protein. This sample yields about 800,000 distinct CDR3 sequences, of which around 27% are seen a single time; approximately 0.55% belongs to the top ten. The sample consisted of blood. These receptors came from a girl aged 5 to 17 with multiple sclerosis. The CDR3 runs from the conserved cysteine through the conserved F or W. D genes are given only for firm matches. Expanded clones are given a class, and other clones once, few, many or no size at all.

>TRBV10-3|-|-|TRBJ1-2
TGTGCCACCAGTGTAGCTGGTCAGGAAGGTGGCTACACCTTC
CATSVAGQEGGYTF
>TRBV27|TRBD2|once|TRBJ2-7
TGTGCCAGCAGTCCGAGCGGGGGTAACCGGGGTTACGAGCAGTACTTC
CASSPSGGNRGYEQYF
>TRBV7-2|-|-|TRBJ2-4
TGTGCCAGCAGCCCCCGACAGGGACTGGGGGCCCCAAAGGGAAACATTCAGTACTTC
CASSPRQGLGAPKGNIQYF
>TRBV29-1|-|-|TRBJ1-4
TGCAGCGTTGAAGTCGACCGCAGGGAGGGTGAAAAACTGTTTTTT
CSVEVDRREGEKLFF
>TRBV20-1|-|-|TRBJ2-3
TGCAGTGCTAGGGTTAGCCCAGTTGCAGATACGCAGTATTTT
CSARVSPVADTQYF
>TRBV7-2|-|many|TRBJ2-7
TGTGCCAGCAGTCCACGCCACTATCCGGACGAGCAGTACTTC
CASSPRHYPDEQYF
>TRBV29-1|-|-|TRBJ2-1
TGCAGCGTTTTCCTTAGGGGATATGAGCAGTTCTTC
CSVFLRGYEQFF
>TRBV5-4|-|-|TRBJ2-5
TGTGCCAGCAAGGCCGTGGGTCAAGAGACCCAGTACTTC
CASKAVGQETQYF
>TRBV3-1|TRBD2|few|TRBJ2-7
TGTGCCAGCAGCCAGGAACTAGCGGGAGGCGAGCAGTACTTC
CASSQELAGGEQYF
>TRBV7-2|-|-|TRBJ2-7
TGTGCCAGCAGCCCCTGGGCGGGTCCCTCCTACGAGCAGTACTTC
CASSPWAGPSYEQYF
>TRBV20-1|-|once|TRBJ1-4
TGCAGTGCTAGGGGGTGGAATGAAAAACTGTTTTTT
CSARGWNEKLFF
>TRBV4-3|TRBD1|-|TRBJ1-4
TGCGCCTGCAGCCAAGGAGGGACAGGGGATGAAAAACTGTTTTTT
CACSQGGTGDEKLFF
>TRBV10-2|TRBD2|few|TRBJ2-4
TGCGCCAGCAGTGAGTCTAGGTCAAGGGAGGGAAACATTCAGTACTTC
CASSESRSREGNIQYF
>TRBV5-1|-|many|TRBJ2-5
TGCGCCAGCAGCTTGTGGGGTTCGGGGACCCAGTACTTC
CASSLWGSGTQYF
>TRBV10-3|TRBD1|-|TRBJ2-1
TGTGCCATCAGTGAAGGGGACAGGGGGGGCGATGAGCAGTTCTTC
CAISEGDRGGDEQFF
>TRBV7-9|TRBD1|-|TRBJ2-1
TGTGCCACACAGGGACTGGGACAGGGTGTCTACAATGAGCAGTTCTTC
CATQGLGQGVYNEQFF
>TRBV7-2|TRBD2|-|TRBJ2-3
TGTGCCAGCAGCTTAGCCGGACTAGTCGTAGATACGCAGTATTTT
CASSLAGLVVDTQYF
>TRBV20-1|-|-|TRBJ2-7
TGCAGTGCTAGAGATTGGGGGTCGGCCTCCTACGAGCAGTACTTC
CSARDWGSASYEQYF
>TRBV7-2|-|few|TRBJ2-3
TGTGCCAGCTCGTTAACAGGGCTCACAGATACGCAGTATTTT
CASSLTGLTDTQYF
>TRBV12-3/TRBV12-4|-|-|TRBJ2-6
TGTGCCAGCAGCAGTGGACAGCTCGGGTCTGGGGCCAACGTCCTGACTTTC
CASSSGQLGSGANVLTF
>TRBV27|-|many|TRBJ2-1
TGTGCCACAAGGGCTACTTACAATGAGCAGTTCTTC
CATRATYNEQFF
>TRBV12-3/TRBV12-4|TRBD1|few|TRBJ2-1
TGTGCCAGCAGTTTTGGGACAGGGGGTGAGCAGTTCTTC
CASSFGTGGEQFF
>TRBV11-2|TRBD2|few|TRBJ2-1
TGTGCCAGCAGGTCCACTAGCGAGACGTTCAATGAGCAGTTCTTC
CASRSTSETFNEQFF
>TRBV6-5|-|-|TRBJ1-1
TGTGCCAGCAGGAAACAGGGATCACTTGAAGCTTTCTTT
CASRKQGSLEAFF
>TRBV20-1|-|-|TRBJ2-5
TGCAGTGCTAGGCTCGGGGTCCAAGAGACCCAGTACTTC
CSARLGVQETQYF
>TRBV9|TRBD1|few|TRBJ1-1
TGTGCCAGCAGCAGGTCAGACAGGGTAAAGAAGAACACTGAAGCTTTCTTT
CASSRSDRVKKNTEAFF
>TRBV12-2|-|-|TRBJ1-1
TGTGCAAGTCGCTTAGGGTTTACTGACAGGGTGGTGAGCACTGAAGCTTTCTTT
CASRLGFTDRVVSTEAFF
>TRBV13|-|-|TRBJ2-1
TGTGCCAGCAGCTTAGGTCTCGGACGAGATGAGCAGTTCTTC
CASSLGLGRDEQFF
>TRBV29-1|-|few|TRBJ1-5
TGCAGCGTTGGAGAACAGCCTTGGGCCCAGCATTTT
CSVGEQPWAQHF
>TRBV27|-|-|TRBJ2-7
TGTGCCAGCAGTTTTACAGGCCCGGACTACGAGCAGTACTTC
CASSFTGPDYEQYF
>TRBV27|-|-|TRBJ2-7
TGTGCCAGCAGTTTAGCCCCCAGGGCAGGCCCCTACGAGCAGTACTTC
CASSLAPRAGPYEQYF
>TRBV7-8|TRBD1|-|TRBJ1-2
TGTGCCAGCAGCTTAACTTACAGGGGATCGGAAGGCTACACCTTC
CASSLTYRGSEGYTF
>TRBV12-3/TRBV12-4|-|few|TRBJ2-6
TGTGCCAGCTGGGTCTCCGGGGCCAACGTCCTGACTTTC
CASWVSGANVLTF
>TRBV10-3|TRBD1|-|TRBJ1-1
TGTGCCATCAGTGATGGACAGGGAGACACTGAAGCTTTCTTT
CAISDGQGDTEAFF
>TRBV2|-|-|TRBJ1-2
TGTGCCAGCAGTGGAGCCGGGAGTAACTATGGCTACACCTTC
CASSGAGSNYGYTF
>TRBV28|TRBD1|few|TRBJ2-3
TGTGCCAGCAGTCAACCGGGACAGGGGTTAGATACGCAGTATTTT
CASSQPGQGLDTQYF
>TRBV10-3|-|-|TRBJ2-5
TGTGCCATCAGTCCAGGGTTAGGAGAGACCCAGTACTTC
CAISPGLGETQYF
>TRBV5-1|TRBD1|-|TRBJ2-4
TGCGCCAGCAGCCCAGACAGGGGGAACATTCAGTACTTC
CASSPDRGNIQYF
>TRBV12-3/TRBV12-4|-|many|TRBJ2-1
TGTGCCAGCCGGGACACGGGAAATGAGCAGTTCTTC
CASRDTGNEQFF
>TRBV5-1|-|-|TRBJ1-2
TGCGCCAGCAGTTTGAGGTTAGGAGACTATGGCTACACCTTC
CASSLRLGDYGYTF
>TRBV20-1|-|few|TRBJ2-3
TGCAGTGCTAGAGATGGCCTCAGGTTTTACACAGATACGCAGTATTTT
CSARDGLRFYTDTQYF
>TRBV2|TRBD2|few|TRBJ2-1
TGTGCCAGCAGCGCGACTAGCGGGGGTTCCTACAATGAGCAGTTCTTC
CASSATSGGSYNEQFF
>TRBV10-3|-|few|TRBJ1-1
TGTGCCACGAATCCCAAGGGATTGAACACTGAAGCTTTCTTT
CATNPKGLNTEAFF
>TRBV28|-|few|TRBJ1-5
TGTGCCAGCAGTTTACCCGACACCGGCCTAGGACAGCCCCAGCATTTT
CASSLPDTGLGQPQHF
>TRBV6-6|TRBD1|-|TRBJ2-5
TGTGCCAGCAGTTACCGGACAGGGTTGGAGGAGACCCAGTACTTC
CASSYRTGLEETQYF
>TRBV6-1|TRBD2|few|TRBJ2-1
TGTGCCAGCAGTGAAAACGGGCGGGGGGCCTACTACAATGAGCAGTTCTTC
CASSENGRGAYYNEQFF
>TRBV14|-|-|TRBJ1-2
TGTGCCAGCAGCCCCACACAGACCTATGGCTACACCTTC
CASSPTQTYGYTF
>TRBV14|TRBD1|-|TRBJ1-6
TGTGCCAGCAGCCAGCCGGAGAGGACAGGGCTGAATTCACCCCTCCACTTT
CASSQPERTGLNSPLHF
>TRBV9|-|-|TRBJ2-3
TGTGCCAGCAGCTCATCTCGACGGTACACAGATACGCAGTATTTT
CASSSSRRYTDTQYF
>TRBV28|-|-|TRBJ2-3
TGTGCCAGCACAAATTGGGGTGCAGGGGCGTTCACAGATATGCAGTATTTT
CASTNWGAGAFTDMQYF
>TRBV10-3|-|many|TRBJ2-7
TGTGCCATCAGTGAGTTGGGACTGAGCTACGAGCAGTACTTC
CAISELGLSYEQYF
>TRBV27|TRBD1|-|TRBJ1-5
TGTGCCAGCAGTTTACTTGGACAGGGCGGGAATCAGCCCCAGCATTTT
CASSLLGQGGNQPQHF
>TRBV7-9|-|few|TRBJ1-1
TGTGCCAGCAGCTCCAGTTGGGGAACTGGGGGCACTGAAGCTTTCTTT
CASSSSWGTGGTEAFF
>TRBV20-1|TRBD2|few|TRBJ2-3
TGCAGTGCTAGTAAGGCGCTAGCGGGAGTAGGAGATACGCAGTATTTT
CSASKALAGVGDTQYF
>TRBV29-1|-|-|TRBJ1-4
TGCAGCGTGGGCGAAGTCCAGAATGAAAAACTGTTTTTT
CSVGEVQNEKLFF
>TRBV7-2|-|-|TRBJ1-6
TGTGCCAGCAGCTTAACGGCTGGACAGAGCTCCTATAATTCACCCCTCCACTTT
CASSLTAGQSSYNSPLHF
>TRBV20-1|-|few|TRBJ1-2
TGCAGTGCGGTGGGGTTGAGTGGCTACACCTTC
CSAVGLSGYTF
>TRBV2|-|-|TRBJ1-1
TGTGCCGGCAGTGAAGCGCGGGGGAGTACTGAAGCTTTCTTT
CAGSEARGSTEAFF
>TRBV12-3/TRBV12-4|-|-|TRBJ2-7
TGTGCCAGCACGAGGGCGGGGGAGCAGTACTTC
CASTRAGEQYF